These 29 T cell receptor beta chains share one sample of origin, sequenced in a study of blood T cell repertoires in COVID-19. Using immunoSEQ multiplex PCR, the repertoire was profiled, and TCRdb retains in-frame clones only, with some absent. The sample has roughly 70,000 clones; roughly 80% are singletons. Sequencing was done on a sample of peripheral blood. The source of these receptors is an elderly woman with active or convalescent COVID-19.

There are a few counts of this clone. The gene calls are TRBV2 and TRBJ1-5; D is uncertain. The V gene lost 4 bases and the J gene lost 6 bases, with 10 bases spanning the gap. The CDR3 covers 13 residues. Per the germline V gene, CDR1 is SNHLY and CDR2 is FYNNEI. The CDR3 spells CASSVAGLQPQHF. The CDR3, as DNA: TGTGCCAGCAGTGTGGCAGGTCTTCAGCCCCAGCATTTT. Together with reference TRBV2 and TRBJ1-5, the CDR3 gives the full variable domain: EPEVTQTPSHQVTQMGQEVILRCVPISNHLYFYWYRQILGQKVEFLVSFYNNEISEKSEIFDDQFSVERPDGSNFTLKIRSTKLEDSAMYFCASSVAGLQPQHFGDGTRLSIL.

This clone has a single count. This chain uses TRBV6-2 or TRBV6-3 with TRBJ1-5; D not resolved. Trimming cost V 3 bases and J 1 base, with 7 bases left between them. The CDR3 loop spans 14 amino acids. Germline V lookup: CDR1 MNHEY, CDR2 SVGEGT. The CDR3 loop reads CASSYGGSNQPQHF. The CDR3 DNA reads as TGTGCCAGCAGTTATGGAGGGAGCAATCAGCCCCAGCATTTT.

The chain couples TRBV10-3 to TRBJ2-7, with 9 bases aligning to TRBD2. Trimming cost V 3 bases and J 1 base; bases outside gene matches: 10. The CDR3 contains 17 residues. Germline CDR1 ENHRY, CDR2 SYGVKD. CDR3 loop: CAISESLTSGPSYEQYF. DNA for the CDR3: TGTGCCATCAGTGAAAGCCTCACTAGCGGGCCGTCCTACGAGCAGTACTTC.

The chain couples TRBV18 to TRBJ2-2; maybe TRBD2 (5 bases). This CDR3 region has 16 residues. CDR1 is KGHSH and CDR2 is LQKENI in the germline V gene. Trimming stripped 5 bases from V and 0 bases from J, with 13 bases between. The CDR3 loop is CASSTTGIPNTGELFF. The CDR3 nucleotides are TGTGCCAGCTCAACGACCGGGATCCCGAACACCGGGGAGCTGTTTTTT.

The chain recombines TRBV28 with TRBJ2-7, with TRBD1 identical over 9 bases. Germline CDR1 MDHEN, CDR2 SYDVKM. The ends lost 6 bases at V and 6 bases at J; junction bases unmatched: 12. CDR3 length equals 15 residues. The CDR3 protein is CASSATGTGKGEQYF. The DNA of the CDR3 is TGTGCCAGCAGCGCGACCGGGACAGGGAAAGGCGAGCAGTACTTC.

About this clone itself: One end of the junction varies from germline; a read error may be responsible. This chain links TRBV5-4 with TRBJ2-3; 7 positions match TRBD2. CDR1 SGHNT and CDR2 YYREEE come from the germline V gene (reference sequence). This CDR3 has 12 amino acids. Here the CDR3 reads CASSFHGTNWDF. CDR3 in DNA: TGTGCCAGCAGCTTTCACGGGACTAATTGGGATTTT.

This chain uses TRBV27 with TRBJ1-1; 11 bases align to TRBD1. CDR3 length equals 16 residues. CDR1 is MNHEY and CDR2 is SMNVEV in the germline V gene (reference sequence). V lost 4 bases, J lost 0 bases, and 4 bases stayed unmatched. CDR3 bases: TGTGCCAGCAGTTGGACAGGGGGCCGATTGAACACTGAAGCTTTCTTT. Protein: CASSWTGGRLNTEAFF.

The V gene is TRBV18, the J gene TRBJ1-6; TRBD1 matches 9 bases. Germline assignment: CDR1 KGHSH and CDR2 LQKENI. V gave up 3 bases and J gave up 7 bases; unmatched junction bases: 1. The CDR3 contains 14 residues. In DNA form, the CDR3 reads TGTGCCAGCTCACCGGACAGGGGAAATTCACCCCTCCACTTT. It specifies CASSPDRGNSPLHF. Based on the CDR3 plus reference TRBV18 and TRBJ1-6, the full variable domain is NAGVMQNPRHLVRRRGQEARLRCSPMKGHSHVYWYRQLPEEGLKFMVYLQKENIIDESGMPKERFSAEFPKEGPSILRIQQVVRGDSAAYFCASSPDRGNSPLHFGNGTRLTVT.

The rearrangement joins TRBV10-1 to TRBJ2-7, with a possible D match to TRBD2 (7 bases). Deletions cut 4 bases from V and 4 bases from J, with 11 bases between. The CDR3 length is 13 residues. CDR1 WNHNN and CDR2 SYGVQD come from the germline V gene (reference sequence). The CDR3 spells CASSAGGSYEQYF. The CDR3 DNA is TGCGCCAGCAGTGCGGGGGGCTCGTACGAGCAGTACTTC.

The chain uses TRBV28 and TRBJ1-5; 12 positions agree with TRBD1. J lost 3 bases, V lost 5 bases, and 11 bases had no gene match. Germline values: CDR1 MDHEN, CDR2 SYDVKM. CDR3 length equals 18 residues. The CDR3 protein is CASSRMGRGQGANQPQHF. CDR3 sequence (DNA): TGTGCCAGCAGTCGCATGGGGCGGGGACAGGGGGCCAATCAGCCCCAGCATTTT.

V and J are TRBV11-2 and TRBJ2-2; 12 bases line up with TRBD2. CDR1 and CDR2 from the germline V gene are SGHAT and FQNNGV. The CDR3 is made up of 18 amino acids. V dropped 4 bases and J dropped 3; count of bases not matched to a gene: 9. The CDR3 loop is CASSSWTSGIRYTGELFF. CDR3 sequence (DNA): TGTGCCAGCAGCTCATGGACTAGCGGGATTCGATACACCGGGGAGCTGTTTTTT.

Remarks on this clone: Other DNA sequences within the sample encode an identical CDR3. J is TRBJ2-6 and V is TRBV18; D unclear. The CDR3 extends over 14 amino acids. CDR1 KGHSH and CDR2 LQKENI come from the germline V gene. V was clipped by 6 bases and J by 0 bases, with 6 bases between them. The chain's CDR3 is CASSPSSGANVLTF. Written as DNA, the CDR3 is TGTGCCAGCTCCCCGTCCTCTGGGGCCAACGTCCTGACTTTC.

Comment on this clone: One end of the junction fails to match germline, which may point to a read error. The rearrangement joins TRBV4-3 to TRBJ2-2, with 12 bases lining up with TRBD1. The CDR3 covers 17 residues. Germline CDR1 reads LGHNA; CDR2 reads YSLEER. The CDR3 region has the DNA TGCGCCAGCAGCCAACAGGGGACAGGGGGCTACACCGGGAAGCTGTTTTTT. Translating gives CASSQQGTGGYTGKLFF.

This rearrangement joins TRBV6-5 to TRBJ1-1; 7 bases map to TRBD1. The trim removed 8 bases at V and 1 base at J, leaving 7 bases unmatched. The length of the CDR3 is 14 residues. Germline CDR1 and CDR2: MNHEY and SVGAGI. CDR3 in DNA: TGTGCCAGCGGGACCGGGACAGCGAACACTGAAGCTTTCTTT. Translated: CASGTGTANTEAFF.

This clone was observed once. The chain is built from TRBV3-1 (or the pseudogene TRBV3-2) and TRBJ2-1; possibly TRBD2 for D (6 bases). This CDR3 is 12 amino acids long. Germline V gene sequence: CDR1 LGHDT, CDR2 YNNKEL (reference sequence). V gave up 1 base and J gave up 8 bases, with 6 bases separating them. DNA for the CDR3: TGTGCCAGCAGCCAAGTAGCGGATGAGCAGTTCTTC. Amino acids: CASSQVADEQFF.

The gene calls are TRBV19 and TRBJ1-5, with 7 bases lining up with TRBD1. Germline loops: CDR1 LNHDA, CDR2 SQIVND (reference sequence). This CDR3 has 18 residues. Trimming took 4 bases from V and 5 from J; bases not matched to a gene: 17. The CDR3 here is CASSTSQGMGGGYQPQHF. The DNA for the CDR3 is TGTGCCAGTAGTACTTCACAGGGGATGGGTGGGGGATATCAGCCCCAGCATTTT.

The V call is TRBV5-4, the J call TRBJ2-7; 7 nucleotides align to TRBD2. The CDR3 runs 15 residues. With V trimmed by 4 bases and J by 0 bases, 7 bases remained unmatched. Germline CDR1 SGHNT, CDR2 YYREEE (reference sequence). In nucleotides, the CDR3 is TGTGCCAGCAGCCCTGGGGCGGGGGACTCCTACGAGCAGTACTTC. The encoded protein is CASSPGAGDSYEQYF.

V usage is TRBV6-5 and J usage is TRBJ2-2; TRBD2 might be the D (6 bases). The germline gives CDR1 MNHEY, CDR2 SVGAGI. The CDR3 is 13 residues long. V was clipped by 5 bases and J by 6 bases, with 10 bases between them. CDR3: CASSRGVAGELFF. The CDR3 DNA sequence: TGTGCCAGCAGTCGCGGGGTGGCCGGGGAGCTGTTTTTT.

The chain links TRBV7-8 to TRBJ2-1; 11 bases match TRBD2. This CDR3 spans 15 amino acids. CDR1 is SGHVS and CDR2 is FQNEAQ in the germline V gene. Germline trimming cut 2 bases from V and 12 bases from J; bases unmatched to any gene: 9. The CDR3 coding sequence is TGTGCCAGCAGCTTAACCGGGACTAGCGGATGGGGGCAGTTCTTC. It specifies CASSLTGTSGWGQFF.

Ten or more counts support this clone. J is TRBJ1-2 and V is TRBV10-3, with TRBD1 as a possible D gene (5 bases). CDR1 is ENHRY and CDR2 is SYGVKD in the germline V gene. The CDR3 length is 13 residues. V lost 10 bases to trimming and J lost 2 bases, with 14 bases between them. CDR3 region: CATAGGINYGYTF. The CDR3, as DNA: TGTGCCACCGCCGGGGGGATCAACTATGGCTACACCTTC.

This chain uses TRBV19 with TRBJ2-7, with 7 bases matching TRBD2. The CDR3 loop spans 14 amino acids. CDR1 and CDR2 (germline): LNHDA, SQIVND (reference sequence). J lost 3 bases, V lost 6 bases, and 8 bases had no gene match. CDR3 sequence (DNA): TGTGCCAGTAGCAAGGGAGGGTCCTACTACGAGCAGTACTTC. As protein: CASSKGGSYYEQYF.

The chain couples TRBV7-8 to TRBJ2-5, with 12 bases matching TRBD2. The CDR3 has 16 residues. Trimming removed 4 bases from V and 4 bases from J; junction bases left unmatched: 7. Looked up from germline, CDR1 is SGHVS and CDR2 is FQNEAQ. The CDR3 DNA is TGTGCCAGCAGCTCCCTGACTAGCGGGAGTCGAGAGACCCAGTACTTC. This encodes CASSSLTSGSRETQYF.

This chain links TRBV6-5 with TRBJ1-1; D may be TRBD1 (6 bases). With 5 bases removed from V and 6 bases from J, the gap between germline ends came to 19 bases. The CDR3 runs to 15 residues. In germline, CDR1 is MNHEY, CDR2 SVGAGI. This chain's CDR3 is CASSPLGGLLAEAFF. The CDR3 DNA sequence: TGTGCCAGCAGTCCCTTAGGGGGTTTGTTGGCTGAAGCTTTCTTT.

The chain links TRBV7-2 to TRBJ2-2; 16 bases are shared with TRBD2. Unmatched junction bases numbered 10, after V lost 6 bases and J lost 6 bases. This CDR3 has 18 residues. Germline V gene sequence: CDR1 SGHTA, CDR2 FQGNSA. CDR3 nucleotides: TGTGCCAGCAGGGTGCCGGGACTAGCGGGGGGGTCCTCCGGGGAGCTGTTTTTT. Encoded protein: CASRVPGLAGGSSGELFF.

The table lists this clone with a count of one. This chain joins TRBV18 and TRBJ2-7; 13 nucleotides agree with TRBD2. Germline V gene lookup returns CDR1 KGHSH and CDR2 LQKENI. Trimming cost V 3 bases and J 3 bases; bases outside gene matches: 8. The CDR3 runs to 17 residues. The CDR3 loop is CASSPTLAGGTRYEQYF. CDR3 coding DNA: TGTGCCAGCTCACCCACACTAGCGGGAGGGACCCGCTACGAGCAGTACTTC.

This clone has only one observation. The V gene is TRBV11-2, the J gene TRBJ2-3; the match to TRBD2 covers 9 bases. Germline V CDR1 and CDR2: SGHAT, FQNNGV. The CDR3 runs 15 residues. V dropped 2 bases and J dropped 2; count of bases not matched to a gene: 2. The CDR3 region has the DNA TGTGCCAGCAGCTTACTAGCGGGGCTCACAGATACGCAGTATTTT. This translates into CASSLLAGLTDTQYF.

This clone was detected once. This chain connects TRBV30 to TRBJ1-5; D unclear. The CDR3 sequence is 13 residues long. Germline-derived CDR1 and CDR2 are GTSNPN and SVGIG (reference sequence). Trimming took off 2 bases at V and 7 bases at J, with 12 bases between the two ends. CDR3 region: CAWSLFAGQPQHF. CDR3 coding DNA: TGTGCCTGGAGTCTGTTTGCCGGGCAGCCCCAGCATTTT.

V usage is TRBV7-2 and J usage is TRBJ1-4; D gene ambiguous. Germline V gene lookup returns CDR1 SGHTA and CDR2 FQGNSA. CDR3 length: 15 amino acids. V was pared by 6 bases and J by 0 bases, with 11 bases between. CDR3 nucleotides: TGTGCCAGCAGTCCGAAGAGGGCAACTAATGAAAAACTGTTTTTT. This sequence encodes CASSPKRATNEKLFF.

V gene TRBV27 combines with J gene TRBJ1-1, with 8 bases aligning to TRBD1. V was clipped by 5 bases and J by 0 bases; unmatched bases: 8. Germline assignment: CDR1 MNHEY and CDR2 SMNVEV (reference sequence). This CDR3 has 16 amino acids. The CDR3: CASSPRTGPMNTEAFF. The CDR3 DNA follows: TGTGCCAGCAGTCCGCGGACAGGGCCCATGAACACTGAAGCTTTCTTT.